This T cell receptor (beta chain) was sequenced during a study of shared clonotypes between healthy human individuals. Study details: Each donor's CD8 memory used one plate, CD8 naive two, each CD4 subset three.

A remark on this clone: Its matching antigen is unknown.

TCRdb's table, derived via immunoSEQ multiplex PCR, lists solely in-frame clones and lacks some. The top ten clones hold less than 40% of a sample with around 690,000 clones, 90% of them seen once. General study findings and limits: Relative to clonotypes present in all four donors, those not shared had lower generation probabilities.

V dropped 3 bases and J dropped 4 bases, with 13 bases sitting between them. The germline V gene encodes CDR1 MNHEY and CDR2 SMNVEV (reference sequence). The CDR3 contains 15 residues. This receptor was taken from a young man in good health. Some clones in this sample may be carry-over from other donors' samples. What was sequenced was memory CD8+ T cells from PBMCs. The subset is: CD45RO+ cells pooled with CCR7-negative TemRA cells. J is TRBJ2-1 and V is TRBV27, with a possible D match to TRBD2 (6 bases). In DNA, the CDR3 is TGTGCCAGCAGTTTGGGACTCATTCCTTACAATGAGCAGTTCTTC. Protein: CASSLGLIPYNEQFF.